Shown below are 2 T cell receptor beta chains from a single sample sequenced in a study of identifying expanded T cells in peripheral blood. Sequenced by immunoSEQ multiplex PCR; TCRdb stores in-frame clones only, minus some. The table includes approximately 100,000 clones, around 89% detected once. Sequencing was performed on blood. Every receptor here comes from a person aged 18 to 75 in good health.

This chain links TRBV6-5 with TRBJ2-7; 9 nucleotides agree with TRBD1. The germline CDR1 and CDR2 sequences are MNHEY and SVGAGI. With 0 bases clipped from V and 4 bases from J, the junction kept 1 base outside the gene matches. The CDR3 consists of 14 residues. CDR3 nucleotides: TGTGCCAGCAGTTACTCCGGGACAGGGTACGAGCAGTACTTC. Translation gives CASSYSGTGYEQYF.

This clone was seen a single time. CDR3 loop: CAISPQAGRMGESNTGELFF. For the CDR3, the DNA is TGTGCCATCTCGCCCCAAGCTGGTCGGATGGGGGAGTCGAACACCGGGGAGCTGTTTTTT. The chain uses TRBV10-3 and TRBJ2-2; D is tentatively TRBD1 or TRBD2 (5 bases each). Per germline, CDR1 ENHRY and CDR2 SYGVKD. V was cut by 8 bases and J by 0 bases, with 28 bases left in between. The CDR3 sequence is 20 residues long.